Given below is one T cell receptor (beta chain) in context. Data came from immunoSEQ multiplex PCR; TCRdb stores just in-frame clones and leaves some out. The sample contains about 150,000 clones, roughly 94% of which appear only once. These data originate in a study of control samples from healthy donors and cancer patients. The CDR3 is 16 amino acids. The germline V gene has CDR1 MDHEN and CDR2 SYDVKM. Trimming shortened V by 3 bases and J by 2 bases, and 16 bases separated the two germline ends. The origin of this receptor is a man aged 40-50 years in good health. J is TRBJ1-2 and V is TRBV28, with a possible D match to TRBD1 (5 bases). Input material: blood. CDR3 nucleotide sequence: TGTGCCAGCAGTTTTCCACCCGGGACGGAAAACTATGGCTACACCTTC. It codes for CASSFPPGTENYGYTF.